This T cell receptor beta chain was recorded in a study of response to subunit inactivated influenza vaccine. CDR3 size: 15 residues. Overall study findings and caveats: The authors put forward the suggestion that each seasonal influenza vaccination may bring in only a limited number of new T cells.

TCRdb analysed the RT-PCR reads with MiXCR anew, one entry per CDR3 protein. The table records hundreds of thousands of distinct CDR3 sequences, about 25% of them present only once. A few counts support this clonotype. Its antigen is not known. An end of the junction differs from the germline gene, which may be a read error. This clonotype originated in a man aged 50 or older who received an inactivated influenza vaccine. The sample consisted of CD4+ T cells sorted from PBMCs, taken 4 to 6 days after vaccination. J is TRBJ2-1 and V is TRBV12-3 or TRBV12-4; the match to TRBD2 covers 8 bases. The CDR3 is CASSLTSGGPGELFF. CDR3 DNA: TGTGCCAGCAGTTTAACGTCGGGGGGGCCGGGAGAGCTGTTCTTC.